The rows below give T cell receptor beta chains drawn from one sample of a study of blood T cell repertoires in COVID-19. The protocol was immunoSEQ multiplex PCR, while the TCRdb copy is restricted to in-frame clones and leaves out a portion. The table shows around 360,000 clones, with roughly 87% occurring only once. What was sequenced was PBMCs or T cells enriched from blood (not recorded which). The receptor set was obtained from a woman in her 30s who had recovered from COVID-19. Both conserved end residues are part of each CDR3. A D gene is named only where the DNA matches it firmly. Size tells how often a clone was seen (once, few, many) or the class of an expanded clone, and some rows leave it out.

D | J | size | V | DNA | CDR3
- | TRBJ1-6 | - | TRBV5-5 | TGTGCCAGCAGCTCGATAGGAGGCCTCTATAATTCACCCCTCCACTTT | CASSSIGGLYNSPLHF
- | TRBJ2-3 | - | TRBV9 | TGTGCCAGCAGCGGCACAGGGTCCACAGATACGCAGTATTTT | CASSGTGSTDTQYF
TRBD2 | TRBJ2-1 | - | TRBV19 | TGTGCCAGCTCTTATACTAGCGGCGCTTCTAATGAGCAGTTCTTC | CASSYTSGASNEQFF
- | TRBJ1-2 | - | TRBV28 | TGTGCCAGCAGTACCAGTCGTACAGCTAACTATGGCTACACCTTC | CASSTSRTANYGYTF
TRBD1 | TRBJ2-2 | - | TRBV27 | TGTGCCAGCAGTTCACAGGGGGCCCCGAACACCGGGGAGCTGTTTTTT | CASSSQGAPNTGELFF
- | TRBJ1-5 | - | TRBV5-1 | TGCGCCAGCAGCTTGGAATCGGGGGATCAGCCCCAGCATTTT | CASSLESGDQPQHF
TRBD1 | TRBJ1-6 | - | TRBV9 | TGTGCCAGCAGCGTCCGGACAGGGGCCTCACCCCTCCACTTT | CASSVRTGASPLHF
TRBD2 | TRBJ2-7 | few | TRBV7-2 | TGTGCCAGCAGCTCCGCGGGGGGGCCGTCCTACGAGCAGTACTTC | CASSSAGGPSYEQYF
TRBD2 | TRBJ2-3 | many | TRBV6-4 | TGTGCCAGCAGTCTAGCGGGGGGATCCACAGATACGCAGTATTTT | CASSLAGGSTDTQYF
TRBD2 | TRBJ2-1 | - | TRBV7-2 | TGTGCCAGCAGCTTAGTTCGCGGGAGGTTATACAATGAGCAGTTCTTC | CASSLVRGRLYNEQFF
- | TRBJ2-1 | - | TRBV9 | TGTGCCAGCTCCCCCCTGGGGGCTAAATCCTCCCCCGATGAGCAGTTCTTC | CASSPLGAKSSPDEQFF
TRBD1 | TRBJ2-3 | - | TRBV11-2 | TGTGCCAGCAGCTTAGTAGGGGGCACTCCGGCAGATACGCAGTATTTT | CASSLVGGTPADTQYF
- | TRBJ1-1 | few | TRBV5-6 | TGTGCCAGCAGGTTGGTGGGCAGAATGAACACTGAAGCTTTCTTT | CASRLVGRMNTEAFF
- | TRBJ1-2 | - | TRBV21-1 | TGTGCCAGCAGCACAGACAGGGGAGGGTATGGCTACACCTTC | CASSTDRGGYGYTF
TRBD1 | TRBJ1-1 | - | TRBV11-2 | TGTGCCAGCAGCTTCACGGGACAGGGCTACACTGAAGCTTTCTTT | CASSFTGQGYTEAFF
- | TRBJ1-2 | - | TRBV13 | TGTGCCAGCAGCCCCTCGGCAGCGCTTAACTATGGCTACACCTTC | CASSPSAALNYGYTF
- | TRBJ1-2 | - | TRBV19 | TGTGCCAGTACCGATGGACCGCGGGACTATGGCTACACCTTC | CASTDGPRDYGYTF
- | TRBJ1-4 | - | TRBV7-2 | TGTGCCAGCAGCCGCGGGACGGCTAATGAAAAACTGTTTTTT | CASSRGTANEKLFF
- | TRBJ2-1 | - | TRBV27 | TGTGCCAGCAGTTTATACCGGGTTAGCTACAATGAGCAGTTCTTC | CASSLYRVSYNEQFF
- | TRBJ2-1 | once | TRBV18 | TGTGCCAGCTCACTCGGACAATACAATGAGCAGTTCTTC | CASSLGQYNEQFF
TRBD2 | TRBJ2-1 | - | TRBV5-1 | TGCGCCAGCAGCCCGGAAAGCGGGAGATTTAGCAATGAGCAGTTCTTC | CASSPESGRFSNEQFF
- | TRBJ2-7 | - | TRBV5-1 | TGCGCCAGCAGCTCTACCGGGACTTGGGAGAATTACGAGCAGTACTTC | CASSSTGTWENYEQYF
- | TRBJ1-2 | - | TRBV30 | TGTGCCTGGAGTACCGAGGGATATGGCTACACCTTC | CAWSTEGYGYTF
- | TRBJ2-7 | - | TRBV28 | TGTGCCAGCAGCCGGAGCGGGTTGTCCTACGAGCAGTACTTC | CASSRSGLSYEQYF
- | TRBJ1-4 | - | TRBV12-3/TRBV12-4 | TGTGCCATCAACTCAGGGACTAATGAAAAACTGTTTTTT | CAINSGTNEKLFF
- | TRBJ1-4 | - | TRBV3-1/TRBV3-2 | TGTGCCAGCAGCCCTGAACGACAGACCCTTAATGAAAAACTGTTTTTT | CASSPERQTLNEKLFF
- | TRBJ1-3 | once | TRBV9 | TGTGCCAGCAGAGCACCAGGGTCTCCCGGAAACACCATATATTTT | CASRAPGSPGNTIYF
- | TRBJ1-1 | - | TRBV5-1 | TGCGCCAGCAGCTTACAGGGGAACACTGAAGCTTTCTTT | CASSLQGNTEAFF
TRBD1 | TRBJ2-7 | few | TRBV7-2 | TGTGCCAGCAGCACCCGACAGGGGTCCGAGCAGTACTTC | CASSTRQGSEQYF